The 17 T cell receptor beta chains given below trace back to one sample, sequenced in a study of CD8 T cells in ankylosing spondylitis. TCRdb itself ran the 5' RACE reads through MiXCR, one entry per CDR3 protein. The sample lists fewer than 200,000 distinct CDR3 sequences; about 18% were seen once. The sample comprised blood, either unsorted or a sorted T cell fraction (not recorded which). Receptor source: a male donor between 5 and 29 years old with ankylosing spondylitis or in good health (not recorded which).

As to this clonotype: A clone one base away is much larger, so this may be a read error. The V and J genes are TRBV4-2 and TRBJ1-3, with D possibly TRBD1 on 6 matching bases. From germline, CDR1 is LGHNA and CDR2 YNFKEQ. This CDR3 is 16 amino acids long. V was pared by 0 bases and J by 3 bases, with 12 bases between. The CDR3 region is CASSQDRQDRGNTIYF. As DNA, the CDR3 is TGTGCCAGCAGCCAAGATCGACAGGACCGTGGAAACACCATATATTTT.

The rearrangement uses TRBV7-2 and TRBJ2-6; D gene unclear. CDR3 length: 15 residues. Germline lookup yields CDR1 SGHTA and CDR2 FQGNSA. Trimming pared 5 bases from V and 0 bases from J, leaving 8 bases between. CDR3 sequence reads: CASSPGSSGANVLTF. Here the CDR3 DNA reads TGTGCCAGCAGCCCCGGTAGCTCTGGGGCCAACGTCCTGACTTTC. Full variable domain (missing parts from reference TRBV7-2 and TRBJ2-6): GAGVSQSPSNKVTEKGKDVELRCDPISGHTALYWYRQSLGQGLEFLIYFQGNSAPDKSGLPSDRFSAERTGGSVSTLTIQRTQQEDSAVYLCASSPGSSGANVLTFGAGSRLTVL.

This clonotype was observed many times. V is TRBV20-1 and J is TRBJ1-5; no firm D call. The V gene's germline CDR1 is DFQATT and CDR2 SNEGSKA (reference sequence). The V gene lost 0 bases and the J gene lost 6 bases, with 12 bases spanning the gap. This CDR3 is built from 14 residues. CDR3 sequence reads: CSARDGRGGQPQHF. The CDR3 coding sequence is TGCAGTGCTAGAGATGGGCGGGGTGGTCAGCCCCAGCATTTT.

This clonotype has at least ten counts. The rearrangement links TRBV7-9 to TRBJ1-2; TRBD1 might be the D (5 bases). There are 15 residues in the CDR3. From germline, CDR1 is SEHNR and CDR2 FQNEAQ (reference sequence). Trimming pared 4 bases from V and 4 bases from J, leaving 16 bases between. This CDR3 is CASSSGHRLAYGYTF. DNA for the CDR3: TGTGCCAGCAGCTCAGGACACCGGTTGGCCTATGGCTACACCTTC.

This clonotype showed up just a few times. The chain joins TRBV29-1 to TRBJ2-2, with D maybe TRBD1 (5 bases). The germline V gene has CDR1 SQVTM and CDR2 ANQGSEA. The CDR3 sequence is 13 residues long. V was clipped by 4 bases and J by 7 bases, with 13 bases between them. This CDR3 is CSVAREVGGELFF. In DNA, the CDR3 is TGCAGCGTTGCCAGGGAAGTCGGCGGGGAGCTGTTTTTT.

The chain employs TRBV20-1 and TRBJ2-3; 9 positions agree with TRBD2. CDR1 is DFQATT and CDR2 is SNEGSKA in the germline V gene (reference sequence). The CDR3 covers 16 residues. J gave up 0 bases and V 6 bases, and 10 bases lay outside the gene matches. The CDR3 spells CSARLADPTSTDTQYF. In nucleotides, the CDR3 is TGCAGTGCAAGACTAGCGGACCCCACTAGCACAGATACGCAGTATTTT.

This clonotype has a count of ten or more. The chain joins TRBV12-3 or TRBV12-4 to TRBJ1-3, with D uncertain. The CDR3 has 14 amino acids. Trimming pared 5 bases from V and 1 base from J, leaving 9 bases between. CDR3 coding DNA: TGTGCCAGCAGTCCCGCCCCATCTGGAAACACCATATATTTT. Its translation is CASSPAPSGNTIYF.

This clonotype was counted at least ten times. The chain couples TRBV7-2 to TRBJ2-1; unclear D gene. The CDR3 covers 15 residues. The germline V gene has CDR1 SGHTA and CDR2 FQGNSA. V was cut by 6 bases and J by 0 bases, with 12 bases left in between. The CDR3 loop is CASRGTSSSYNEQFF. CDR3 nucleotides: TGTGCCAGCAGGGGAACGTCGAGCTCCTACAATGAGCAGTTCTTC.

The chain employs TRBV27 and TRBJ2-7; the match to TRBD2 covers 7 bases. The CDR3 contains 14 residues. Trimming at V came to 0 bases and at J to 7 bases, leaving 6 bases not matched to a gene. Germline V gene sequence: CDR1 MNHEY, CDR2 SMNVEV (reference sequence). The CDR3 DNA reads as TGTGCCAGCAGTTTATCGGAACTAGCGAGAGAGCAGTACTTC. Translation gives CASSLSELAREQYF.

This sequence joins TRBV10-1 and TRBJ2-3, with D perhaps TRBD2 (5 bases). The CDR3 is 18 amino acids. Germline V lookup: CDR1 WNHNN, CDR2 SYGVQD (reference sequence). Trimming removed 3 bases at V and 0 bases at J, with 19 bases between. The CDR3 is CASSEWEPRAASTDTQYF. CDR3 in DNA: TGCGCCAGCAGTGAATGGGAGCCCCGGGCCGCTAGCACAGATACGCAGTATTTT.

This clonotype was counted between two and nine times. The chain carries TRBV20-1 and TRBJ2-1, with TRBD2 matching 7 bases. Germline values: CDR1 DFQATT, CDR2 SNEGSKA (reference sequence). The CDR3 length is 12 residues. The V segment lost 1 base and the J segment 10 bases; nucleotides outside the gene matches: 4. The CDR3 DNA follows: TGCAGTGCTAGAGCGGGAGGCTCCGAGCAGTTCTTC. It translates to CSARAGGSEQFF.

This clonotype has a count of ten or more. The chain recombines TRBV2 with TRBJ2-3; D not certain. Trimming took off 7 bases at V and 2 bases at J, with 10 bases between the two ends. Germline V CDR1 and CDR2: SNHLY, FYNNEI. The CDR3 contains 13 residues. The CDR3 DNA reads as TGTGCCAGCAAGGGCTCACCCACAGATACGCAGTATTTT. Its protein is CASKGSPTDTQYF.

This clonotype was counted between two and nine times. This chain connects TRBV29-1 to TRBJ2-3; 10 bases align to TRBD2. V trimming: 6 bases; J trimming: 2 bases; junction bases outside the gene matches: 2. The CDR3 is 13 residues long. Germline-derived CDR1 and CDR2 are SQVTM and ANQGSEA. CDR3 loop: CSVSGRATDTQYF. The CDR3 DNA reads as TGCAGCGTAAGCGGGAGGGCCACAGATACGCAGTATTTT.

This clonotype was detected many times. The chain links TRBV7-3 to TRBJ2-1; tentative D call: TRBD2 (6 bases). This CDR3 has 13 amino acids. V was trimmed by 2 bases and J by 8 bases, leaving 10 bases between them. The germline CDR1 and CDR2 sequences are SGHTA and FQGTGA. The DNA for the CDR3 is TGTGCCAGCAGCTTACTTTGGGGGGATGAGCAGTTCTTC. Translation gives CASSLLWGDEQFF.

There are a few counts of this clonotype. CDR3 residues: CASSPRGGPEGYTF. The CDR3 DNA is TGTGCCAGCAGCCCCCGTGGGGGGCCTGAAGGCTACACCTTC. This chain joins TRBV7-9 and TRBJ1-2; D is perhaps TRBD1 (6 bases). The CDR3 is made up of 14 amino acids. Deletions cut 5 bases from V and 8 bases from J, with 18 bases between. The germline V gene has CDR1 SEHNR and CDR2 FQNEAQ (reference sequence).

This clonotype was seen ten or more times. The chain is built from TRBV7-8 and TRBJ2-7; TRBD1 matches 9 bases. V lost 2 bases, J lost 0 bases, and 2 bases stayed unmatched. The length of the CDR3 is 15 residues. The germline V gene encodes CDR1 SGHVS and CDR2 FQNEAQ. CDR3 sequence: CASSLLTGGSYEQYF. DNA for the CDR3: TGTGCCAGCAGCTTACTGACAGGGGGCTCCTACGAGCAGTACTTC.

Many counts were recorded for this clonotype. This sequence joins TRBV5-6 and TRBJ2-7; 9 bases line up with TRBD1. J gave up 6 bases and V 0 bases, and 10 bases lay outside the gene matches. The germline V gene has CDR1 SGHDT and CDR2 YYEEEE. The CDR3 is 16 residues long. The CDR3 DNA sequence: TGTGCCAGCAGCTTGGACGGCGGGACAGGGCGCCTCGAGCAGTACTTC. This codes for CASSLDGGTGRLEQYF.